The 31 T cell receptor beta chains listed next were all sequenced from one sample in a study of blood T cell repertoires in COVID-19. The method was immunoSEQ multiplex PCR; TCRdb's version includes in-frame clones alone and lacks a portion of them. The table has around 300,000 clones, around 86% seen once. Sequenced material: PBMCs or T cells enriched from blood (not recorded which). The receptors were gathered from a woman aged 40 to 55 who had recovered from COVID-19.

The chain is built from TRBV5-4 and TRBJ2-2; 8 bases are shared with TRBD2. J lost 1 base, V lost 0 bases, and 2 bases had no gene match. The CDR3 has 16 residues. Germline CDR1 and CDR2: SGHNT and YYREEE (reference sequence). The CDR3 protein is CASSLGSGGNTGELFF. CDR3 in DNA: TGTGCCAGCAGCTTGGGAAGCGGGGGGAACACCGGGGAGCTGTTTTTT. The entire variable domain, with the rest obtained from reference TRBV5-4 and TRBJ2-2, is as follows: ETGVTQSPTHLIKTRGQQVTLRCSSQSGHNTVSWYQQALGQGPQFIFQYYREEENGRGNFPPRFSGLQFPNYSSELNVNALELDDSALYLCASSLGSGGNTGELFFGEGSRLTVL.

V gene TRBV11-3 combines with J gene TRBJ2-3; possibly TRBD2 for D (6 bases). The CDR3 has 15 residues. The V end was cut by 8 bases, the J end by 0 bases, with 15 bases between. Germline CDR1 is SGHNT and CDR2 is YENEEA. The CDR3 protein is CASARSGSSTDTQYF. CDR3 coding DNA: TGTGCCAGCGCACGGTCCGGGAGTAGCACAGATACGCAGTATTTT.

Comment on this clone: The same CDR3 is also encoded by other DNA sequences in this sample. V is TRBV7-2 and J is TRBJ1-2; D perhaps matches TRBD1 (5 bases). V was pared by 2 bases and J by 2 bases, with 9 bases between. The CDR3 length is 14 residues. Per germline, CDR1 SGHTA and CDR2 FQGNSA. The DNA for the CDR3 is TGTGCCAGCAGCTTAAAGCAGGGAAACTATGGCTACACCTTC. As protein: CASSLKQGNYGYTF.

V usage is TRBV6-2 or TRBV6-3 and J usage is TRBJ1-6, with 8 positions matching TRBD1. This CDR3 contains 18 residues. Germline values: CDR1 MNHEY, CDR2 SVGEGT. V shed 8 bases and J 0 bases; nucleotides not matched to a gene: 12. CDR3 residues: CASGPRDRMSSYNSPLHF. CDR3 in DNA: TGTGCCAGCGGCCCTCGGGACAGGATGAGCTCCTATAATTCACCCCTCCACTTT.

This rearrangement joins TRBV7-9 to TRBJ1-3; D gene ambiguous. This CDR3 is 16 amino acids long. The germline V gene encodes CDR1 SEHNR and CDR2 FQNEAQ (reference sequence). Deletions cut 0 bases from V and 0 bases from J, with 9 bases between. DNA for the CDR3: TGTGCCAGCAGCTTAGCGGACGGGGACTCTGGAAACACCATATATTTT. Amino acids: CASSLADGDSGNTIYF.

This clone is a singleton in its sample. The V call is TRBV18, the J call TRBJ1-5, with 9 bases aligning to TRBD1. V gave up 8 bases and J gave up 7 bases; unmatched junction bases: 9. Germline V gives CDR1 KGHSH, CDR2 LQKENI. This CDR3 contains 14 residues. CDR3 sequence: CASTPGQGGQPQHF. The CDR3 region has the DNA TGTGCCAGCACTCCGGGACAGGGTGGCCAGCCCCAGCATTTT.

The chain uses TRBV27 and TRBJ2-1, with TRBD2 matching over 13 bases. V gave up 5 bases and J gave up 8 bases; unmatched junction bases: 9. CDR1 is MNHEY and CDR2 is SMNVEV in the germline V gene (reference sequence). The CDR3 runs 16 residues. The CDR3 here is CASSPTSGGAVHEQFF. The CDR3 nucleotides are TGTGCCAGCAGTCCTACTAGCGGGGGGGCCGTTCATGAGCAGTTCTTC.

The V gene is TRBV7-9, the J gene TRBJ2-7, with 10 bases matching TRBD1. Germline V CDR1 and CDR2: SEHNR, FQNEAQ (reference sequence). CDR3 length: 16 amino acids. V lost 5 bases and J lost 2; bases outside the gene matches: 9. The CDR3 bases are TGTGCCAGCAGCCCGACCCGGGACAGGGGAACCTACGAGCAGTACTTC. As protein: CASSPTRDRGTYEQYF.

V is TRBV6-4 and J is TRBJ1-5, with D perhaps matching TRBD1 (6 bases). CDR3 length: 13 residues. Deletions cut 7 bases from V and 6 bases from J, with 13 bases between. Germline assignment: CDR1 MRHNA and CDR2 SNTAGT. CDR3 coding DNA: TGTGCCAGCAACCAGGGGCTAGCTCAGCCCCAGCATTTT. It is translated as CASNQGLAQPQHF.

The CDR3 loop is CASSQGLAGGLAKNIQYF. The DNA of the CDR3 is TGTGCCAGCAGCCAGGGACTAGCGGGGGGACTAGCCAAAAACATTCAGTACTTC. This rearrangement joins TRBV7-8 to TRBJ2-4; 15 bases match TRBD2. Germline CDR1 SGHVS, CDR2 FQNEAQ. There are 18 residues in the CDR3. V lost 5 bases, J lost 0 bases, and 5 bases stayed unmatched.

The V call is TRBV7-9, the J call TRBJ2-1; a possible D gene is TRBD2 (6 bases). CDR1 is SEHNR, CDR2 FQNEAQ, per germline (reference sequence). Trimming took off 5 bases at V and 7 bases at J, with 21 bases between the two ends. The CDR3 loop spans 16 amino acids. CDR3 amino acids: CASSPLGRLEQNEQFF. The DNA of the CDR3 is TGTGCCAGCAGCCCCCTGGGGCGACTAGAACAGAATGAGCAGTTCTTC.

This clone has more than one count but fewer than ten. The V gene is TRBV7-2, the J gene TRBJ1-6; 8 bases are a match to TRBD1. After removal of 1 base from V and 9 bases from J, the junction contained 5 bases not matched to a gene. Germline V gene data show CDR1 as SGHTA and CDR2 as FQGNSA. This CDR3 has 15 residues. This CDR3 reads CASSLDRRGLSPLHF. CDR3 in DNA: TGTGCCAGCAGCTTAGATCGCAGGGGGCTTTCACCCCTCCACTTT.

The rearrangement joins TRBV19 to TRBJ2-3; 10 bases are shared with TRBD2. This CDR3 region has 14 residues. V dropped 3 bases and J dropped 4; count of bases not matched to a gene: 1. Germline CDR1 is LNHDA and CDR2 is SQIVND (reference sequence). This chain's CDR3 is CASSISGGSDTQYF. For the CDR3, the DNA is TGTGCCAGTAGTATTAGCGGGGGGTCAGATACGCAGTATTTT. The full variable domain, completed using reference TRBV19 and TRBJ2-3, is DGGITQSPKYLFRKEGQNVTLSCEQNLNHDAMYWYRQDPGQGLRLIYYSQIVNDFQKGDIAEGYSVSREKKESFPLTVTSAQKNPTAFYLCASSISGGSDTQYFGPGTRLTVL.

The rearrangement joins TRBV24-1 to TRBJ1-4; the match to TRBD1 covers 9 bases. Germline trimming cut 9 bases from V and 4 bases from J; bases unmatched to any gene: 17. CDR1 and CDR2 (germline): KGHDR, SFDVKD. The CDR3 has 18 residues. The CDR3 here is CATRKSMGQGGGNEKLFF. The CDR3 DNA follows: TGTGCCACCCGAAAAAGCATGGGACAGGGAGGTGGTAATGAAAAACTGTTTTTT.

The V gene is TRBV12-5, the J gene TRBJ2-4, with TRBD2 matching 10 bases. From germline, CDR1 is LGHNT and CDR2 FRNRAP. Germline trimming cut 5 bases from V and 0 bases from J; bases unmatched to any gene: 13. The CDR3 is 19 residues long. The CDR3 loop reads CASGATLAGVGLAKNIQYF. The CDR3, as DNA: TGTGCTAGTGGTGCGACCCTAGCGGGAGTGGGTCTAGCCAAAAACATTCAGTACTTC.

This clone was found once. The chain is built from TRBV19 and TRBJ1-6; D is possibly TRBD1 (5 bases). Germline CDR1 LNHDA, CDR2 SQIVND (reference sequence). This CDR3 comprises 13 residues. The germline V and J ends were trimmed by 4 bases and 9 bases, with 10 bases remaining between them. The CDR3 DNA reads as TGTGCCAGTAGTACCCAGGGTCTTTCACCCCTCCACTTT. Translation: CASSTQGLSPLHF.

J is TRBJ1-5 and V is TRBV5-1; D may be TRBD1 (5 bases). The germline V gene has CDR1 SGHRS and CDR2 YFSETQ. CDR3 length: 13 amino acids. The V end lost 0 bases, the J end lost 5 bases, and 6 bases lay between the germline ends. The CDR3 region has the DNA TGCGCCAGCAGCTTGGAGGGGCATCAGCCCCAGCATTTT. This gives the protein CASSLEGHQPQHF.

The rearrangement uses TRBV24-1 and TRBJ2-2; TRBD1 matches at 8 bases. Germline CDR1 and CDR2: KGHDR and SFDVKD. With V trimmed by 2 bases and J by 2 bases, 3 bases remained unmatched. The CDR3 runs 16 residues. DNA for the CDR3: TGTGCCACCAGTGATTGGACAGGGACTAACACCGGGGAGCTGTTTTTT. Protein sequence: CATSDWTGTNTGELFF.

V usage is TRBV5-1 and J usage is TRBJ2-1, with 7 bases aligning to TRBD1. This CDR3 is 15 amino acids long. V shed 4 bases and J 4 bases; nucleotides not matched to a gene: 8. From germline, CDR1 is SGHRS and CDR2 YFSETQ. CDR3 sequence: CASSLDRSRYNEQFF. The CDR3 DNA reads as TGCGCCAGCAGCCTGGACAGGTCCCGTTACAATGAGCAGTTCTTC.

The count of this clone is one. The V and J genes are TRBV4-1 and TRBJ2-7; TRBD1 matches at 8 bases. V was pared by 0 bases and J by 1 base, with 5 bases of the junction left unmatched. Germline V gene lookup returns CDR1 MGHRA and CDR2 YSYEKL. The CDR3 has 16 amino acids. CDR3 loop: CASSQDGTGTSYEQYF. CDR3 DNA sequence: TGCGCCAGCAGCCAAGACGGGACAGGCACTTCCTACGAGCAGTACTTC.

Comment on this clone: Other DNA variants within this sample encode the same CDR3. In DNA form, the CDR3 reads TGTGCCAGCAGTCTACAGGGCGATCAGCCCCAGCATTTT. Its protein product is CASSLQGDQPQHF. The rearrangement links TRBV12-3 or TRBV12-4 to TRBJ1-5; D is perhaps TRBD1 (6 bases). Trimming left V 5 bases short and J 5 bases short, with 10 bases between. The CDR3 length is 13 residues.

This chain uses TRBV18 with TRBJ2-7; 8 nucleotides match TRBD1. V trimming: 2 bases; J trimming: 3 bases; junction bases outside the gene matches: 0. This CDR3 contains 13 residues. CDR1 KGHSH and CDR2 LQKENI come from the germline V gene. The CDR3 loop is CASSPGTGYEQYF. DNA of the CDR3: TGTGCCAGCTCACCAGGGACAGGCTACGAGCAGTACTTC. The full variable domain, completed using reference TRBV18 and TRBJ2-7, is NAGVMQNPRHLVRRRGQEARLRCSPMKGHSHVYWYRQLPEEGLKFMVYLQKENIIDESGMPKERFSAEFPKEGPSILRIQQVVRGDSAAYFCASSPGTGYEQYFGPGTRLTVT.

This sequence joins TRBV5-1 and TRBJ1-2; 10 bases fit TRBD1. J was trimmed by 8 bases and V by 4 bases; bases with no gene match: 5. The germline V gene has CDR1 SGHRS and CDR2 YFSETQ. This CDR3 is 13 amino acids long. The CDR3 reads CASSATGGEGYTF. The CDR3, as DNA: TGCGCCAGCAGCGCGACAGGGGGCGAAGGCTACACCTTC.

The chain is built from TRBV4-1 and TRBJ1-4; D ambiguous. This CDR3 has 16 amino acids. In germline, CDR1 is MGHRA, CDR2 YSYEKL. Trimming cost V 0 bases and J 0 bases, with 8 bases left between them. The CDR3 sequence: CASSQEQFATNEKLFF. The CDR3 DNA reads as TGCGCCAGCAGCCAAGAACAGTTTGCAACTAATGAAAAACTGTTTTTT.

The V gene is TRBV6-5, the J gene TRBJ2-1, with 8 bases identical to TRBD2. The V gene's germline CDR1 is MNHEY and CDR2 SVGAGI. CDR3 length: 16 amino acids. After removal of 3 bases from V and 6 bases from J, the junction contained 10 bases not matched to a gene. This CDR3 is CASSYSAGGLSNEQFF. CDR3 sequence (DNA): TGTGCCAGCAGTTATTCGGCGGGAGGCCTTTCCAATGAGCAGTTCTTC.

The chain joins TRBV29-1 to TRBJ2-1, with 7 bases that match TRBD2. This CDR3 has 13 residues. Germline V gene sequence: CDR1 SQVTM, CDR2 ANQGSEA. With V trimmed by 7 bases and J by 4 bases, 7 bases remained unmatched. The CDR3 DNA sequence: TGCAGCGGAGGAACTAGCGCATACAATGAGCAGTTCTTC. Its protein is CSGGTSAYNEQFF.

The rearrangement uses TRBV30 and TRBJ1-1, with D possibly matching TRBD1 (5 bases). The length of the CDR3 is 11 residues. Germline assignment: CDR1 GTSNPN and CDR2 SVGIG (reference sequence). V lost 3 bases and J 7 bases, leaving 9 bases between the germline ends. CDR3 region: CAWSLTDEAFF. The CDR3 nucleotides read TGTGCCTGGAGCCTGACAGATGAAGCTTTCTTT.

This sequence joins TRBV18 and TRBJ2-3, with TRBD1 matching over 8 bases. The CDR3 has 15 residues. V lost 3 bases to trimming and J lost 3 bases; unmatched junction nucleotides: 5. Germline loops: CDR1 KGHSH, CDR2 LQKENI. CDR3 protein: CASSPSQGATDTQYF. As DNA, the CDR3 is TGTGCCAGCTCACCTTCTCAGGGGGCTACAGATACGCAGTATTTT.

This chain joins TRBV7-3 and TRBJ2-7, with TRBD2 as a possible D gene (6 bases). Germline-derived CDR1 and CDR2 are SGHTA and FQGTGA. Deletions cut 1 base from V and 3 bases from J, with 13 bases between. The CDR3 covers 15 residues. As DNA, the CDR3 is TGTGCCAGCAGCTTAAGGGGCGGGATGGGCTACGAGCAGTACTTC. This sequence encodes CASSLRGGMGYEQYF.

This clone was detected once. This rearrangement joins TRBV5-1 to TRBJ1-5; possible D gene TRBD1, 6 bases. The V gene lost 0 bases and the J gene lost 6 bases, with 13 bases spanning the gap. The CDR3 consists of 15 residues. Germline-derived CDR1 and CDR2 are SGHRS and YFSETQ. The CDR3 sequence is CASSLGTVQGQPQHF. The CDR3 DNA sequence: TGCGCCAGCAGCTTGGGGACAGTGCAAGGTCAGCCCCAGCATTTT.

This clone was detected once. The chain uses TRBV4-3 and TRBJ2-7, with TRBD2 identical over 10 bases. Germline-derived CDR1 and CDR2 are LGHNA and YSLEER. J was trimmed by 9 bases and V by 0 bases; bases with no gene match: 8. The CDR3 length is 15 residues. The CDR3 bases are TGCGCCAGCAGCCAAGATTTAGCGGGGGGCCGTATGCAGTACTTC. It codes for CASSQDLAGGRMQYF.